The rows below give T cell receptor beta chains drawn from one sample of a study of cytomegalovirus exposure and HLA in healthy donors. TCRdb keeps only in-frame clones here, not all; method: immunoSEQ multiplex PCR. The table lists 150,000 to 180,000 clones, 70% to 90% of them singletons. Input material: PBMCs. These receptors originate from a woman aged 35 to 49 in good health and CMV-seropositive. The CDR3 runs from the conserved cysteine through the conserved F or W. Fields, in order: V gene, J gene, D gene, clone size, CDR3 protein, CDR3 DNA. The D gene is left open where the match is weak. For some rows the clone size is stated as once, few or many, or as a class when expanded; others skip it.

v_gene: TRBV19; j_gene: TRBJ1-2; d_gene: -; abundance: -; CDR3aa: CASTPGGVSYGYTF; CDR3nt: TGTGCCAGTACCCCCGGGGGAGTTTCCTATGGCTACACCTTC
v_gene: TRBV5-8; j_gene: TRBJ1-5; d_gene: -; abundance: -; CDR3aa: CASSLRKWVGANQPQHF; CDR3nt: TGTGCCAGCAGCTTGCGTAAATGGGTCGGAGCCAATCAGCCCCAGCATTTT
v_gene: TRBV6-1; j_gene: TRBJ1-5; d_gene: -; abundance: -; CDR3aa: CASRQHGEGPQHF; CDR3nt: TGTGCCAGCAGACAACATGGAGAGGGACCCCAGCATTTT
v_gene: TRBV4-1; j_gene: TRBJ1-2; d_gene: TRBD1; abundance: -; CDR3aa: CASSPGGGGESYGYTF; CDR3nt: TGCGCCAGCAGCCCAGGTGGAGGGGGCGAATCTTATGGCTACACCTTC
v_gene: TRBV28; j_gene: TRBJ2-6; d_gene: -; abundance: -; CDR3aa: CASTKRPWRESQSGANVLTF; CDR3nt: TGTGCCAGCACGAAGCGTCCATGGAGGGAATCCCAATCTGGGGCCAACGTCCTGACTTTC
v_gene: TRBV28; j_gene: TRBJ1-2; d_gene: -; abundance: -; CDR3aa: CASRETGSKFYGYTF; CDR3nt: TGTGCCAGCAGGGAGACAGGTTCGAAGTTCTATGGCTACACCTTC
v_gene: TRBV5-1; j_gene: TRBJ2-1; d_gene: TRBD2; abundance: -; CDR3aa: CASSPYGTSGRNEQFF; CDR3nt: TGCGCCAGCAGCCCCTACGGGACTAGCGGGAGGAATGAGCAGTTCTTC
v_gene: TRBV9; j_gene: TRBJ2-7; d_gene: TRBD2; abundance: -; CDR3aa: CASSTSGRLGYEQYF; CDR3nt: TGTGCCAGCAGCACTAGCGGGAGGTTGGGGTACGAGCAGTACTTC
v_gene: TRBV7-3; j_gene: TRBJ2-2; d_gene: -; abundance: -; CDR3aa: CASSALGLNTGELFF; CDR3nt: TGTGCCAGCAGCGCCCTAGGACTGAACACCGGGGAGCTGTTTTTT
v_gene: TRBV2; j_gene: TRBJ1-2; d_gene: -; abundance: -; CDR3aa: CASTEREAYGYTF; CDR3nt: TGTGCCAGCACCGAAAGGGAGGCCTATGGCTACACCTTC
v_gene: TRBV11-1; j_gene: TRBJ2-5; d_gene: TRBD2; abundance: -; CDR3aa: CASSLRLAGGQETQYF; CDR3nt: TGTGCCAGCAGCCTCCGACTAGCGGGAGGCCAAGAGACCCAGTACTTC
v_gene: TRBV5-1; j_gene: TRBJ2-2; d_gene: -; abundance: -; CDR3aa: CASSRHTGVGELFF; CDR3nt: TGCGCTAGCAGCCGACACACGGGGGTCGGGGAGCTGTTTTTT
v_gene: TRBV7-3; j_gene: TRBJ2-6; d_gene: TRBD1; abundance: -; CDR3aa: CASSPTLGQGDSGANVLTF; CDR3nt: TGTGCCAGCAGCCCCACACTAGGACAGGGCGACTCTGGGGCCAACGTCCTGACTTTC
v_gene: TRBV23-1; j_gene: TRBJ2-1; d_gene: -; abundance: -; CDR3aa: CASIPGAVSSYNEQFF; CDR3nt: TGCGCCAGCATTCCAGGGGCAGTTAGCTCCTACAATGAGCAGTTCTTC
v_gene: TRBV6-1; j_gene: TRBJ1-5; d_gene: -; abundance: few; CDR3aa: CASSEIRGFGNQPQHF; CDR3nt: TGTGCCAGCAGTGAAATTAGGGGTTTTGGCAATCAGCCCCAGCATTTT
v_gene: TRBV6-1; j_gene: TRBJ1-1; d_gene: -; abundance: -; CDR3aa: CAALKGVTEAFF; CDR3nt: TGTGCCGCGCTTAAGGGGGTGACTGAAGCTTTCTTT
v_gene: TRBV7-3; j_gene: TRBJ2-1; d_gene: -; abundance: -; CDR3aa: CASSPTLVLSYNEQFF; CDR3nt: TGTGCCAGCAGCCCTACTTTAGTCCTCTCCTACAATGAGCAGTTCTTC
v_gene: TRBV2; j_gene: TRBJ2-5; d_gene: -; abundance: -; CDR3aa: CASSFYGETQYF; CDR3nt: TGTGCCAGCAGTTTCTATGGAGAGACCCAGTACTTC
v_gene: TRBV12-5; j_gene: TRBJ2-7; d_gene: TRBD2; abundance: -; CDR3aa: CASGLAGFYEQYF; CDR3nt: TGTGCTAGTGGACTAGCGGGATTCTACGAGCAGTACTTC
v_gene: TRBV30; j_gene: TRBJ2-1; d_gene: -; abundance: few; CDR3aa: CAWSVRWVGSGNEQFF; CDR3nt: TGTGCCTGGAGTGTACGGTGGGTAGGTAGCGGCAATGAGCAGTTCTTC
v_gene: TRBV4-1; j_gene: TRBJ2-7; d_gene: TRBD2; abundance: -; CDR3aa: CASSQEPNSGRSEQYF; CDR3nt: TGCGCCAGCAGCCAAGAACCTAATAGCGGGAGATCCGAGCAGTACTTC
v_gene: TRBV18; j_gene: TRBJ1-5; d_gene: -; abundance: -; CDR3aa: CASSPGGGGGNQPQHF; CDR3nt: TGTGCCAGCTCACCAGGAGGCGGGGGAGGCAATCAGCCCCAGCATTTT
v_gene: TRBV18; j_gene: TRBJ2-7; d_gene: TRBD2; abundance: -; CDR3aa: CASSAPGLASYEQYF; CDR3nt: TGTGCCAGCTCAGCCCCGGGACTAGCCTCCTACGAGCAGTACTTC
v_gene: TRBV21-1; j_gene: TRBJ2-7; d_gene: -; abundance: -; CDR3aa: CASSKTSGKLPIHEQYF; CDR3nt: TGTGCCAGCAGCAAGACTAGCGGGAAACTTCCTATCCACGAGCAGTACTTC
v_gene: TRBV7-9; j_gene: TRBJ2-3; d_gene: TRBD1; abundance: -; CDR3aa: CASSQGADTQYF; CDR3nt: TGTGCCAGCAGTCAGGGGGCAGATACGCAGTATTTT
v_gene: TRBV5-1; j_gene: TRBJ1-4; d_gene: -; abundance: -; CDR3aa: CASSFSAGLNEKLFF; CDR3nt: TGCGCCAGCAGCTTCTCAGCAGGGCTTAATGAAAAACTGTTTTTT
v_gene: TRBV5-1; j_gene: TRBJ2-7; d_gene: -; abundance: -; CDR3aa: CASSLRRVGEQYF; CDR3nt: TGCGCCAGCAGCTTGCGCAGGGTGGGCGAGCAGTACTTC
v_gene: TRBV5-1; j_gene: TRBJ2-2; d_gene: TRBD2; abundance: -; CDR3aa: CASSPTPSGSLNSGELFF; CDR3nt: TGCGCCAGCAGCCCAACCCCTAGCGGGAGTTTAAATAGCGGGGAGCTGTTTTTT
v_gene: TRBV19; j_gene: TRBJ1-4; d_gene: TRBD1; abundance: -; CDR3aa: CASSIGTGQKLFF; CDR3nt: TGTGCCAGTAGTATCGGGACAGGCCAAAAACTGTTTTTT
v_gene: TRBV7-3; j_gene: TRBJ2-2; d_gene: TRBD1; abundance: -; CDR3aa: CASSRGDSHTGELFF; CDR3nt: TGTGCCAGCAGCCGTGGGGACAGCCACACCGGGGAGCTGTTTTTT
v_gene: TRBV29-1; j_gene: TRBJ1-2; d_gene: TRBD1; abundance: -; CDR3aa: CSVTSGTGNYGYTF; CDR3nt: TGCAGCGTCACATCCGGGACAGGGAACTATGGCTACACCTTC
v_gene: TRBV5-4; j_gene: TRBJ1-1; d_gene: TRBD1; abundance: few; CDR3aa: CASSNGQGTEAFF; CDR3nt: TGTGCCAGCAGCAATGGACAGGGCACTGAAGCTTTCTTT
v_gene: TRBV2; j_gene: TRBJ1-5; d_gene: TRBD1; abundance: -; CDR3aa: CASSARGREPQHF; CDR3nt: TGTGCCAGCAGTGCTAGGGGGCGGGAGCCCCAGCATTTT
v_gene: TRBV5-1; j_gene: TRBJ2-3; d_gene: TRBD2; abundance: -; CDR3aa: CASSPTTGLAGADTQYF; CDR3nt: TGCGCCAGCAGCCCCACGACTGGACTAGCGGGAGCAGATACGCAGTATTTT
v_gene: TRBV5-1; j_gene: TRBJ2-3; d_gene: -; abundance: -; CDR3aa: CASSLDLASDTQYF; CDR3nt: TGCGCCAGCAGCTTGGACCTAGCGAGTGATACGCAGTATTTT
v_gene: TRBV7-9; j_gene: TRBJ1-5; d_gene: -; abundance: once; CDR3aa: CASSWGGLGSPEPQHF; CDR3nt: TGTGCCAGCAGCTGGGGAGGACTAGGATCACCTGAGCCCCAGCATTTT
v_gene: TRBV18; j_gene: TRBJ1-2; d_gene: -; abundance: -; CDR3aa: CASSPNNNYGYTF; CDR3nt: TGTGCCAGCTCACCGAACAATAACTATGGCTACACCTTC
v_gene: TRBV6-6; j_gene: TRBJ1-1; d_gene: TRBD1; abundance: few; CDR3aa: CASRRGLDTEAFF; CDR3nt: TGTGCCAGCAGGAGGGGGCTTGACACTGAAGCTTTCTTT
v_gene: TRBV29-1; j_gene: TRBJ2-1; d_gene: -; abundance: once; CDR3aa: CSVEDRGSRLNEQFF; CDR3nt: TGCAGCGTTGAGGATCGAGGGTCTCGGCTGAATGAGCAGTTCTTC
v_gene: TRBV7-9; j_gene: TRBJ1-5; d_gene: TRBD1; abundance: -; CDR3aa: CASSPDRVNQPQHF; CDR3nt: TGTGCCAGCAGCCCGGACAGGGTAAATCAGCCCCAGCATTTT
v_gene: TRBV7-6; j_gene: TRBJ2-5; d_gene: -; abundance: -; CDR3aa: CASSLGRGPGTQYF; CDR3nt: TGTGCCAGCAGCTTAGGGAGGGGGCCGGGGACCCAGTACTTC
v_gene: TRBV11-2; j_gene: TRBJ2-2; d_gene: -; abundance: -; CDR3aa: CASSYTGTGELFF; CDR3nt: TGTGCCAGCAGCTATACCGGGACCGGGGAGCTGTTTTTT
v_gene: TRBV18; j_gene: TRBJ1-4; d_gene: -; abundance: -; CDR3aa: CASSSGVGEKLFF; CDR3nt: TGTGCCAGCTCATCAGGGGTCGGTGAAAAACTGTTTTTT
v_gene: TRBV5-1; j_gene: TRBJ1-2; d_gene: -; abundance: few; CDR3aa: CASSSGGGDYGYTF; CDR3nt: TGCGCCAGCAGCTCGGGGGGGGGAGACTATGGCTACACCTTC
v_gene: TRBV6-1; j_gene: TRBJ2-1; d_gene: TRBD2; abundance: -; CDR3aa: CASSENGRLAFGEQFF; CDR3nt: TGTGCCAGCAGTGAAAATGGTAGACTAGCCTTTGGTGAGCAGTTCTTC
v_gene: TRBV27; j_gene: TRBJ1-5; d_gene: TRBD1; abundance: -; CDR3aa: CASSSDRDLNQPQHF; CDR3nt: TGTGCCAGCAGTAGCGACAGGGACCTCAATCAGCCCCAGCATTTT
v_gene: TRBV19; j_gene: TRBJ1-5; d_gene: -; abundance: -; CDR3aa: CASSPMVDSNQPQHF; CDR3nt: TGTGCCAGTAGCCCGATGGTAGATAGCAATCAGCCCCAGCATTTT
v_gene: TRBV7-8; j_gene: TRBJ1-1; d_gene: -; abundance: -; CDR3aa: CASSLAGVGEAFF; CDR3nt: TGTGCCAGCAGCTTAGCAGGGGTGGGTGAAGCTTTCTTT
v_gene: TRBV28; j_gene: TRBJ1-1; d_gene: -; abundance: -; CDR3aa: CASSFQNTEAFF; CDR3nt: TGTGCCAGCAGTTTCCAGAACACTGAAGCTTTCTTT
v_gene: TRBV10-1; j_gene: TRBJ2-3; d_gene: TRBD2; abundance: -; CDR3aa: CASSDVAGVSTDTQYF; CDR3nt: TGCGCCAGCAGTGATGTAGCGGGAGTTAGCACAGATACGCAGTATTTT
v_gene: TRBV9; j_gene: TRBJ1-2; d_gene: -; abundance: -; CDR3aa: CASSVEGVYGYTF; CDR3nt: TGTGCCAGCAGCGTAGAAGGGGTCTATGGCTACACCTTC
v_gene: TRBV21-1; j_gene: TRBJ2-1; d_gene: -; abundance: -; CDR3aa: CASSKSTTGKYNEQFF; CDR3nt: TGTGCCAGCAGCAAAAGTACCACAGGGAAATACAATGAGCAGTTCTTC